This T cell receptor beta chain derives from a study of cytomegalovirus exposure and HLA in healthy donors. It was with 60 Vbeta and 13 Jbeta primers that the PCR ran. The table came from immunoSEQ multiplex PCR; TCRdb's copy has only in-frame clones and leaves some out. The sample features 55,000 to 75,000 clones, with more than 1.5% in its top ten. About this clone itself: Its specificity is not known.

Study results and caveats: HLA alleles were associated with fewer than 20,000 TCR beta sequences in a later analysis at 0.05 false discovery rate. Three chains tied to CMV proved CMV antigen-specific in vitro. CMV serostatus alone was available as immune exposure information. An apparent linkage of common viral pathogens to several of the most significant clusters emerged in a later analysis.

CDR3 length: 15 amino acids. The germline CDR1 and CDR2 sequences are SGHVS and FQNEAQ. V dropped 1 base and J dropped 2 bases, with 12 bases sitting between them. This receptor was obtained from a woman in her twenties or thirties in good health and CMV-seronegative. The chain carries TRBV7-8 and TRBJ2-7; no reliable D call. The sequencing input was PBMCs. The CDR3 loop is CASSLVATAAYEQYF. The CDR3, as DNA: TGTGCCAGCAGCTTAGTGGCCACAGCCGCCTACGAGCAGTACTTC.